A single sample gave rise to the 10 T cell receptor beta chains below, sequenced in a study of cytomegalovirus exposure and HLA in healthy donors. The study ran its PCR with 60 Vbeta and 13 Jbeta primers. Repertoires were generated with immunoSEQ multiplex PCR, while TCRdb's copy carries only in-frame clones and drops some. The sample lists approximately 60,000 clones, around 85% occurring once. The sequenced sample was PBMCs. These TCRs come from a man between 40 and 49 years old in good health and CMV-seronegative.

The J gene is TRBJ2-1, the V gene TRBV29-1; TRBD2 matches 14 bases. V gave up 6 bases and J gave up 1 base; unmatched junction bases: 8. The CDR3 covers 17 residues. The germline V gene has CDR1 SQVTM and CDR2 ANQGSEA. This CDR3 reads CSVRLAGGVGSYNEQFF. CDR3 nucleotides: TGCAGCGTCCGACTAGCGGGGGGGGTAGGGTCCTACAATGAGCAGTTCTTC.

The chain is built from TRBV27 and TRBJ1-3; D is perhaps TRBD1 (5 bases). Germline values: CDR1 MNHEY, CDR2 SMNVEV (reference sequence). Trimming pared 6 bases from V and 0 bases from J, leaving 12 bases between. The CDR3 runs to 15 residues. The CDR3 DNA reads as TGTGCCAGCAGACAGGTCGGCTTCTCTGGAAACACCATATATTTT. Protein product: CASRQVGFSGNTIYF.

This chain connects TRBV9 to TRBJ1-5; D may be TRBD1 (5 bases). The V and J ends lost 4 bases and 5 bases respectively, with 16 bases between them. The CDR3 sequence is 15 residues long. CDR1 and CDR2 from the germline V gene are SGDLS and YYNGEE. The CDR3 reads CASSPGGRTDQPQHF. The CDR3 DNA reads as TGTGCCAGCAGCCCCGGGGGGAGGACGGATCAGCCCCAGCATTTT.

V usage is TRBV5-1 and J usage is TRBJ1-2; the D gene is possibly TRBD1 (5 bases). Germline CDR1 is SGHRS and CDR2 is YFSETQ. The CDR3 has 16 amino acids. The germline V and J ends were trimmed by 0 bases and 7 bases, with 19 bases remaining between them. The CDR3 protein is CASSLAGGSDQGGYTF. CDR3 sequence (DNA): TGCGCCAGCAGCTTGGCCGGGGGGAGTGACCAAGGTGGCTACACCTTC.

The rearrangement uses TRBV5-6 and TRBJ2-2; 16 bases are shared with TRBD2. Trimming removed 6 bases from V and 7 bases from J; junction bases left unmatched: 12. This CDR3 region has 18 residues. CDR1 and CDR2 from the germline V gene are SGHDT and YYEEEE. The CDR3, as DNA: TGTGCCAGCACCGGGACTAGCGGGGGGGCCTTATTTGGCGGGGAGCTGTTTTTT. Translated: CASTGTSGGALFGGELFF.

The V call is TRBV6-5, the J call TRBJ2-3; 8 bases line up with TRBD2. The germline CDR1 and CDR2 sequences are MNHEY and SVGAGI. This CDR3 is built from 15 residues. J lost 6 bases, V lost 2 bases, and 7 bases had no gene match. The CDR3 bases are TGTGCCAGCAGTTACACACGGGGGGGTGGGGATACGCAGTATTTT. Amino acid sequence: CASSYTRGGGDTQYF.

The chain has TRBV7-2 and TRBJ2-4, with D possibly being TRBD2 (6 bases). Germline CDR1 is SGHTA and CDR2 is FQGNSA. V gave up 3 bases and J gave up 2 bases, with 8 bases separating them. This CDR3 contains 14 residues. This CDR3 is CASSFGGSKNIQYF. The CDR3, as DNA: TGTGCCAGCAGCTTCGGGGGATCCAAAAACATTCAGTACTTC.

The chain recombines TRBV7-8 with TRBJ1-3; D call uncertain. The CDR3 loop spans 16 amino acids. Between the trimmed V and J ends, which lost 1 base and 1 base, there was a span of 11 bases. CDR1 SGHVS and CDR2 FQNEAQ come from the germline V gene. CDR3 sequence reads: CASSLDKRVSGNTIYF. CDR3 DNA: TGTGCCAGCAGCTTAGATAAGCGAGTTTCTGGAAACACCATATATTTT.

This clone has a single count. The chain carries TRBV6-5 and TRBJ2-1; 13 nucleotides agree with TRBD2. V lost 6 bases and J lost 9; bases outside the gene matches: 8. From germline, CDR1 is MNHEY and CDR2 SVGAGI. CDR3 length: 15 residues. The CDR3 sequence is CASSQTSGGSGEQFF. Here the CDR3 DNA reads TGTGCCAGCAGCCAGACTAGCGGGGGGTCTGGTGAGCAGTTCTTC.

In this sample, this clone turned up once. The V call is TRBV28, the J call TRBJ1-5, with a possible D match to TRBD1 (5 bases). Germline V CDR1 and CDR2: MDHEN, SYDVKM. Trimming took off 2 bases at V and 9 bases at J, with 17 bases between the two ends. The CDR3 consists of 15 residues. CDR3 DNA: TGTGCCAGCAGTTTACCCGACAGTCTTCTTCGGCCCCAGCATTTT. Translation: CASSLPDSLLRPQHF.